Listed here are 2 T cell receptor beta chains from one sample, sequenced in a study of response to subunit inactivated influenza vaccine. TCRdb redid the calling of the RT-PCR reads with MiXCR, one entry per CDR3 protein. The sample lists 530,000 or so distinct CDR3 sequences; around 15% were seen once. The sample was PBMCs from blood, taken roughly 13 days after vaccination. These receptors were collected from a man between 50 and 59 years old who received an inactivated influenza vaccine.

A few counts support this clonotype. The chain couples TRBV6-2 or TRBV6-3 to TRBJ1-5, with D hard to call. The germline V gene encodes CDR1 MNHEY and CDR2 SVGEGT. The CDR3 runs 13 residues. V was cut by 4 bases and J by 7 bases, with 11 bases left in between. The CDR3 region is CASSFPGFQPQHF. CDR3 in DNA: TGTGCCAGCAGTTTTCCAGGCTTCCAGCCCCAGCATTTT.

The chain joins TRBV14 to TRBJ2-6; 11 bases are a match to TRBD2. CDR1 and CDR2 (germline): SGHDN, FVKESK. V lost 1 base, J lost 0 bases, and 5 bases stayed unmatched. The CDR3 consists of 19 residues. The CDR3 region is CASSQVGLAAASGANVLTF. The CDR3 DNA sequence: TGTGCCAGCAGCCAAGTGGGACTAGCGGCCGCCTCTGGGGCCAACGTCCTGACTTTC. Using reference TRBV14 and TRBJ2-6 for the parts outside the CDR3, the full variable domain is EAGVTQFPSHSVIEKGQTVTLRCDPISGHDNLYWYRRVMGKEIKFLLHFVKESKQDESGMPNNRFLAERTGGTYSTLKVQPAELEDSGVYFCASSQVGLAAASGANVLTFGAGSRLTVL.